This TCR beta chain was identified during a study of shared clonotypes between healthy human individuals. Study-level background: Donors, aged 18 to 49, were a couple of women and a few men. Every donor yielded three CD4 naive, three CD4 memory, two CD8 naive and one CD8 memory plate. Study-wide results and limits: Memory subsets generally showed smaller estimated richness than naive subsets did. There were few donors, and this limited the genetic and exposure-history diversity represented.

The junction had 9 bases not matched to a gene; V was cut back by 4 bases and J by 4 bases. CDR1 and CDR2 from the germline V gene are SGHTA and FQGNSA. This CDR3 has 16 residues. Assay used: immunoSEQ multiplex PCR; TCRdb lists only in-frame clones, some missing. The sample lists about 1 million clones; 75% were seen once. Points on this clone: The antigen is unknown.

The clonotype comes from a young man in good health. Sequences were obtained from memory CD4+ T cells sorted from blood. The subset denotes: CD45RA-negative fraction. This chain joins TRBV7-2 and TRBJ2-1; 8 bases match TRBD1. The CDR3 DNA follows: TGTGCCAGCAGCTCCGACAGGGGCAGTAGGTACAATGAGCAGTTCTTC. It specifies CASSSDRGSRYNEQFF.